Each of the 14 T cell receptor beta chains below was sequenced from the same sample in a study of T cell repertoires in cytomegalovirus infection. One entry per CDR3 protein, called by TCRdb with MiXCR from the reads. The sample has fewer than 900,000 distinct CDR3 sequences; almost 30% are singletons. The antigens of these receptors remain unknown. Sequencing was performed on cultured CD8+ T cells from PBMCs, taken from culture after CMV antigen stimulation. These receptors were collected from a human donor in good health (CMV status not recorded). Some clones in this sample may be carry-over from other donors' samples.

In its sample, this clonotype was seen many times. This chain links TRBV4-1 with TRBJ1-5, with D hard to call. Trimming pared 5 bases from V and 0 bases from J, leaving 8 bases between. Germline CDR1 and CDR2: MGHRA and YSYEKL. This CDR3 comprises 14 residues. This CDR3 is CASSSGFSNQPQHF. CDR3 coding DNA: TGCGCCAGCAGCTCGGGATTTAGCAATCAGCCCCAGCATTTT.

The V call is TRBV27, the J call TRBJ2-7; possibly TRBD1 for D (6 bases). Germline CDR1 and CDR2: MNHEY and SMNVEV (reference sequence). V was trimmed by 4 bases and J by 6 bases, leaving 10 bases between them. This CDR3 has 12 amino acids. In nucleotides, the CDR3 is TGTGCCAGCAGTTACACAGGGATCGAGCAGTACTTC. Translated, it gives CASSYTGIEQYF.

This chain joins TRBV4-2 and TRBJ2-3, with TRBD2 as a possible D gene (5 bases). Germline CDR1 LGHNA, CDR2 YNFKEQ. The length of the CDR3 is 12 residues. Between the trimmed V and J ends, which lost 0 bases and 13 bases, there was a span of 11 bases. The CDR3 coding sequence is TGTGCCAGCAGCCAAGATGGGAGAGGGAAGTATTTT. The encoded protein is CASSQDGRGKYF.

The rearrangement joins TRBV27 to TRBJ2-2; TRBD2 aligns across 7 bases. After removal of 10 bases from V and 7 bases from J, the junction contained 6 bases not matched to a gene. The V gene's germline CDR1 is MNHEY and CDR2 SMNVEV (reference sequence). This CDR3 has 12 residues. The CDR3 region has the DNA TGTGCCATCCGGGACTATTTCGGGGAGCTGTTTTTT. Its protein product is CAIRDYFGELFF.

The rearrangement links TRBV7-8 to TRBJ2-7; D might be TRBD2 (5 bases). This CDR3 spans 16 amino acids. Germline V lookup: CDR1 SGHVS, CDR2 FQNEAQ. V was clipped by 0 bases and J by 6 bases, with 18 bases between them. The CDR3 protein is CASSLAEGHMAIEQYV. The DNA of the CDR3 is TGTGCCAGCAGCTTAGCCGAGGGCCACATGGCTATCGAGCAGTACGTC.

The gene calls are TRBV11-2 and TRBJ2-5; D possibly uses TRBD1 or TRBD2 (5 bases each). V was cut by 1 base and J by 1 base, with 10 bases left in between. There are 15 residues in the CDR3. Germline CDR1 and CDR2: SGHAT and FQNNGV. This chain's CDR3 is CASSLGYGTQETQYF. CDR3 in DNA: TGTGCCAGCAGCTTAGGTTACGGGACCCAAGAGACCCAGTACTTC.

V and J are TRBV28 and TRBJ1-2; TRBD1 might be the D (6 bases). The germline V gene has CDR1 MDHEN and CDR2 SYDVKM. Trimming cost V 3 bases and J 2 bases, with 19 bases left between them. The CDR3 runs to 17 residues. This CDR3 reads CASSFGRGESLNYGYTF. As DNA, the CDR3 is TGTGCCAGCAGTTTCGGCAGGGGCGAATCCCTAAACTATGGCTACACCTTC.

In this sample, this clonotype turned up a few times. The CDR3 nucleotides are TGTGCCAGCAGCTTAGCCTCCCGACTAGCAGGGTCCTACAATGAGCAGTTCTTC. It is translated as CASSLASRLAGSYNEQFF. The chain employs TRBV7-6 and TRBJ2-1; 7 nucleotides line up with TRBD2. The CDR3 totals 18 residues. Looked up from germline, CDR1 is SGHVS and CDR2 is FNYEAQ. The J segment lost 1 base and the V segment lost 0 bases, leaving 9 bases of the junction unmatched.

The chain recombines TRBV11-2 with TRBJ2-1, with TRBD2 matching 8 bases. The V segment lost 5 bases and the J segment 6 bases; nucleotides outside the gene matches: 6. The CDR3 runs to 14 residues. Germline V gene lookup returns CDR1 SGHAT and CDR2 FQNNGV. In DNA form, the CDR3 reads TGTGCCAGCAGCCCGGGACTAGGGTTCAATGAGCAGTTCTTC. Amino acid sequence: CASSPGLGFNEQFF.

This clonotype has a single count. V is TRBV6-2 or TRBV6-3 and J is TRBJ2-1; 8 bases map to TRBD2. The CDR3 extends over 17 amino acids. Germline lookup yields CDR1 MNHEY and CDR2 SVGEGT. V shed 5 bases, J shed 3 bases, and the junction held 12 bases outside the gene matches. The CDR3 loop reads CASSLFLAGGYYNEQFF. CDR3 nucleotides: TGTGCCAGCAGTCTTTTCCTGGCGGGGGGATACTACAATGAGCAGTTCTTC.

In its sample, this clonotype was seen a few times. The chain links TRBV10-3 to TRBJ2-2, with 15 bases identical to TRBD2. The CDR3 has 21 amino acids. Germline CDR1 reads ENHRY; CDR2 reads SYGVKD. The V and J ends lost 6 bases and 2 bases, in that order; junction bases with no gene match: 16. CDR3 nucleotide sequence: TGTGCCATCAGAACTCGCAAACCGGGACTAGCGGGGGGCCTCAACACCGGGGAGCTGTTTTTT. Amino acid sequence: CAIRTRKPGLAGGLNTGELFF.

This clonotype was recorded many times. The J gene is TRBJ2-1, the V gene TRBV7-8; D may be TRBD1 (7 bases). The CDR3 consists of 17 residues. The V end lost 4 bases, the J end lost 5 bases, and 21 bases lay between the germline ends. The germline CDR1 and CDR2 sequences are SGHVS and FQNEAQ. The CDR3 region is CASSSPGGKSPNNEQFF. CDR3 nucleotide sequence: TGTGCCAGCAGCTCCCCAGGGGGGAAAAGTCCGAACAATGAGCAGTTCTTC.

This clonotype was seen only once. In nucleotides, the CDR3 is TGCGCCAGCAGCCGGGACAGTGCTGAGACCCAGTACTTC. This gives the protein CASSRDSAETQYF. This rearrangement joins TRBV4-3 to TRBJ2-5; 7 bases are a match to TRBD1. This CDR3 is 13 amino acids long. Germline CDR1 reads LGHNA; CDR2 reads YSLEER. V lost 4 bases, J lost 5 bases, and 4 bases stayed unmatched.

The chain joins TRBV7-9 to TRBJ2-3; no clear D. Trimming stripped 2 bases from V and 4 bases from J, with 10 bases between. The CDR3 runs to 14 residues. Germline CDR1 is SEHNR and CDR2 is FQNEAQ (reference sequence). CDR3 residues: CASSLPSPADTQYF. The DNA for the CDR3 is TGTGCCAGCAGCTTACCCTCCCCCGCAGATACGCAGTATTTT.